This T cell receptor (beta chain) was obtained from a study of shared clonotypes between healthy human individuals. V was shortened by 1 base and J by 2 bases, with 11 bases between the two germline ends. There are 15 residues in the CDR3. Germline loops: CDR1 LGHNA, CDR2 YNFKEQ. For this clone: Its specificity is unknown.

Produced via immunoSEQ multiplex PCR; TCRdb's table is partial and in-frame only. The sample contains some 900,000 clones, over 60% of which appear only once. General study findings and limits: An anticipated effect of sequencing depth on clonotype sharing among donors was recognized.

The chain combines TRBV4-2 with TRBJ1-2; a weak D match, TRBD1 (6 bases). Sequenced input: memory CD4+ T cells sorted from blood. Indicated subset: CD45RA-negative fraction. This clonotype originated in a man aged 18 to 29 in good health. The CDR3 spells CASSQAGVGNYGYTF. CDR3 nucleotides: TGTGCCAGCAGCCAAGCAGGGGTGGGGAACTATGGCTACACCTTC.